A selection of T cell receptor beta chains follows, all from one sample in a study of chemoradiotherapy in HPV16-positive cancers. TCRdb's copy holds only in-frame clones and misses some; the assay was immunoSEQ multiplex PCR. The data contain some 8,900 clones, over 70% of them seen just once; the ten biggest clones take up about 8.5%. This material was acquired from a patient who underwent chemoradiotherapy. These receptor sequences come from a human donor with HPV-associated anogenital cancer. The CDR3 runs from the conserved cysteine through the conserved F or W. A D gene is named only where the DNA matches it firmly. Size values are once, few and many counts, or a class for expanded clones, and some rows have none.

V	D	J	length	size	DNA	CDR3
TRBV5-1	NA	TRBJ1-3	16	NA	TGCGCCAGCAGCCCCCGGACAGATTTCTCTGGAAACACCATATATTTT	CASSPRTDFSGNTIYF
TRBV5-5	TRBD1	TRBJ1-2	13	NA	TGTGCCAGCAGCTTTAGTGACAGGGCGCTTTACACCTTC	CASSFSDRALYTF
TRBV6-5	TRBD2	TRBJ2-1	16	NA	TGTGCCAGCAGTTACTCGCGGCTAGCGGGAGGTAATGAGCAGTTCTTC	CASSYSRLAGGNEQFF
TRBV4-1	NA	TRBJ1-3	15	few	TGCGCCAGCAGCCAACTCCAGGGAGCTGGAAACACCATATATTTT	CASSQLQGAGNTIYF
TRBV6-5	NA	TRBJ1-3	14	few	TGTGCCAGCAGTTACGGGTTACCGGGAAACACCATATATTTT	CASSYGLPGNTIYF
TRBV2	TRBD1	TRBJ1-4	15	NA	TGTGCCAGCAGACCCTGGACAGGGGGAGGCGAAAAACTGTTTTTT	CASRPWTGGGEKLFF
TRBV30	TRBD2	TRBJ2-1	17	NA	TGTGCCTGGACCTTCCCGGGACTAGCGTTCTCCTACAATGAGCAGTTCTTC	CAWTFPGLAFSYNEQFF
TRBV6-6	NA	TRBJ1-1	15	NA	TGTGCCAGCAGTTACTCTGGGCAGTCGCCCACTGAAGCTTTCTTT	CASSYSGQSPTEAFF
TRBV4-1	NA	TRBJ2-2	14	NA	TGCGCCAGCAGCCCGGGAGTGGGTCCCGGGGAGCTGTTTTTT	CASSPGVGPGELFF
TRBV7-2	NA	TRBJ1-4	15	NA	TGTGCCAGCAGCACAAGGGCAGGGACGGCAGAAAAACTGTTTTTT	CASSTRAGTAEKLFF
TRBV7-2	NA	TRBJ2-1	14	once	TGTGCCAGCAGTTCCCCGGGGGGCCGAAATGAGCAGTTCTTC	CASSSPGGRNEQFF
TRBV11-2	NA	TRBJ1-2	14	NA	TGTGCCAGCAGCCGCCCGGGCCTAGGGTATGGCTACACCTTC	CASSRPGLGYGYTF
TRBV4-1	NA	TRBJ1-6	16	NA	TGCGCCAGCAGCCCACAAACAGGGACATTTAGTTCACCCCTCCACTTT	CASSPQTGTFSSPLHF
TRBV7-6	TRBD2	TRBJ2-3	15	NA	TGTGCCAGCTCCAGACTAGCGGGAGATGTAGATACGCAGTATTTT	CASSRLAGDVDTQYF
TRBV7-6	TRBD1	TRBJ2-5	16	NA	TGTGCCAGCAGCCCAAGGGCCCCCACAGGGGCCGAGACCCAGTACTTC	CASSPRAPTGAETQYF
TRBV4-1	NA	TRBJ1-1	16	NA	TGCGCCAGCAGCCAAGATCCCCACAGAGGTTGGACTGAAGCTTTCTTT	CASSQDPHRGWTEAFF
TRBV15	TRBD2	TRBJ2-1	19	NA	TGTGCCACCAGCAGGGGACTAGCGGGAAACCAGAACCCATACAATGAGCAGTTCTTC	CATSRGLAGNQNPYNEQFF
TRBV6-6	NA	TRBJ1-4	14	NA	TGTGCCAGCATTGACCGTGCAACTAATGAAAAACTGTTTTTT	CASIDRATNEKLFF
TRBV5-4	NA	TRBJ2-3	13	NA	TGTGCCAGCAGAGCAAGGGGCACAGATACGCAGTATTTT	CASRARGTDTQYF
TRBV18	NA	TRBJ1-1	15	few	TGTGCCAGCTCATCCTCGGCGCAGGGGAACACTGAAGCTTTCTTT	CASSSSAQGNTEAFF
TRBV4-1	TRBD2	TRBJ2-2	16	few	TGCGCCAGCAGCCAAGAAGCGGGAGGCCACACCGGGGAGCTGTTTTTT	CASSQEAGGHTGELFF
TRBV6-5	NA	TRBJ1-2	13	NA	TGTGCCAGCAGTTTAGGGATTAACTATGGCTACACCTTC	CASSLGINYGYTF
TRBV19	NA	TRBJ2-2	17	NA	TGTGCCAGTAGTATCTTTACCGGGCACCCAAACACCGGGGAGCTGTTTTTT	CASSIFTGHPNTGELFF
TRBV4-1	TRBD2	TRBJ2-1	17	NA	TGCGCCAGCAGCCCACAAGAGACTAGCGGGGGGTACAATGAGCAGTTCTTC	CASSPQETSGGYNEQFF
TRBV2	NA	TRBJ1-5	12	NA	TGTGCCAGCAGACCAGACAATCAGCCCCAGCATTTT	CASRPDNQPQHF
TRBV7-9	NA	TRBJ2-1	12	NA	TGTGCCAGCAGCTCTTACAAAGAGGTCCAGTTCTTC	CASSSYKEVQFF
TRBV7-9	NA	TRBJ2-3	15	NA	TGTGCCAGCAGCTTAGACCGATTGCGTCCAGATACGCAGTATTTT	CASSLDRLRPDTQYF
TRBV2	TRBD2	TRBJ2-1	15	NA	TGTGCCAGCAGCCCCCGACTAGCGGGAGGCAATGAGCAGTTCTTC	CASSPRLAGGNEQFF
TRBV2	TRBD2	TRBJ2-2	14	few	TGTGCCAGCAGGCGGGAGCTAAACACCGGGGAGCTGTTTTTT	CASRRELNTGELFF
TRBV11-2	NA	TRBJ2-3	19	NA	TGTGCCAGCAGCTTAGGAGGTAGCTGGGGCCCCAGAAGCACAGATACGCAGTATTTT	CASSLGGSWGPRSTDTQYF
TRBV7-2	NA	TRBJ2-1	17	few	TGTGCCAGCAGCCGCACTGGGGGGGCGAGGGGCTACAATGAGCAGTTCTTC	CASSRTGGARGYNEQFF
TRBV7-9	NA	TRBJ1-5	15	NA	TGTGCCAGCAGCTTTTCGACGGGGCCCAATCAGCCCCAGCATTTT	CASSFSTGPNQPQHF
TRBV5-1	NA	TRBJ1-4	17	NA	TGCGCCAGCAGCTTCCAGGCTTCATTATCAACTAATGAAAAACTGTTTTTT	CASSFQASLSTNEKLFF
TRBV4-1	NA	TRBJ2-5	13	NA	TGCGCCAGCAGCCGGGGACCTTTGGAGACCCAGTACTTC	CASSRGPLETQYF
TRBV7-9	TRBD1	TRBJ1-1	15	once	TGTGCCAGCAGCTCCGGGACAGCCATGAACACTGAAGCTTTCTTT	CASSSGTAMNTEAFF
TRBV25-1	NA	TRBJ2-2	13	once	TGTGCCAGCTCCCAGACGAACACCGGGGAGCTGTTTTTT	CASSQTNTGELFF
TRBV11-2	NA	TRBJ1-1	14	once	TGTGCCAGCAGCTTAAACGGCAGGGACACTGAAGCTTTCTTT	CASSLNGRDTEAFF
TRBV30	TRBD1	TRBJ1-1	12	few	TGTGCCTGGGGGACAGCGAGAACTGAAGCTTTCTTT	CAWGTARTEAFF
TRBV18	NA	TRBJ1-5	14	NA	TGTGCCAGCTCACCCGGACAGTCCCATCAGCCCCAGCATTTT	CASSPGQSHQPQHF
TRBV9	NA	TRBJ2-7	13	NA	TGTGCCAGCAGCCGAGACAAGGACTACGAGCAGTACTTC	CASSRDKDYEQYF
TRBV27	NA	TRBJ1-1	15	NA	TGTGCCAGCAGCTTGGGGACGGGTGGGAACACTGAAGCTTTCTTT	CASSLGTGGNTEAFF
TRBV27	TRBD1	TRBJ2-7	15	NA	TGTGCCAGCAGTTTATCGGACAGGGCGACCTACGAGCAGTACTTC	CASSLSDRATYEQYF
TRBV7-2	TRBD1	TRBJ1-4	15	NA	TGTGCCAGCAGCTCTGGGGGGACAGATAATGAAAAACTGTTTTTT	CASSSGGTDNEKLFF
TRBV16	NA	TRBJ1-1	13	once	TGTGCCAGCAAAGCCAAAGGGGTGATTGAAGCTTTCTTT	CASKAKGVIEAFF
TRBV19	NA	TRBJ2-3	12	NA	TGTGCCAGTAGTCGGGCTACAGATACGCAGTATTTT	CASSRATDTQYF
TRBV7-9	NA	TRBJ1-6	15	NA	TGTGCCAGCAGCTTACAGAGCTCCTATAATTCACCCCTCCACTTT	CASSLQSSYNSPLHF
TRBV5-1	TRBD1	TRBJ1-1	15	once	TGCGCCAGCACCGTTGGCGGGGACAGGGGCGCTGAAGCTTTCTTT	CASTVGGDRGAEAFF
TRBV7-2	NA	TRBJ2-2	14	NA	TGTGCCAGCAGCTCCACAGGGTTCACCGGGGAGCTGTTTTTT	CASSSTGFTGELFF
TRBV5-1	NA	TRBJ1-1	15	few	TGCGCCAGCAGCCTGGAGGCAGGGATTGGGACTGAAGCTTTCTTT	CASSLEAGIGTEAFF
TRBV28	TRBD1	TRBJ2-3	14	NA	TGTGCCAGCAGTCGACGGACAGGGGCAGATACGCAGTATTTT	CASSRRTGADTQYF
TRBV7-9	TRBD1	TRBJ2-5	14	once	TGTGCCAGCAGCCCAGGGGGCGGCAGAGAGACCCAGTACTTC	CASSPGGGRETQYF
TRBV7-2	TRBD1	TRBJ2-2	16	few	TGTGCCAGCAGCCGGACAGGGGTTGGGAACACCGGGGAGCTGTTTTTT	CASSRTGVGNTGELFF
TRBV27	TRBD1	TRBJ1-1	15	once	TGTGCCAGCTGGGGTTGGACAGGGAAGAACACTGAAGCTTTCTTT	CASWGWTGKNTEAFF
TRBV6-5	TRBD1	TRBJ1-2	15	NA	TGTGCCAGCAGTTACGCAGGACAGGGGAACTATGGCTACACCTTC	CASSYAGQGNYGYTF
TRBV6-5	NA	TRBJ2-2	13	few	TGTGCCAGCAGCGAAAGCCATGCCGGGGAGCTGTTTTTT	CASSESHAGELFF
TRBV19	NA	TRBJ1-6	14	once	TGTGCCAGTAGTTTCCAGTCCTCCGATTCACCCCTCCACTTT	CASSFQSSDSPLHF
TRBV4-1	TRBD2	TRBJ2-2	16	NA	TGCGCCAGCAGCCCGACTAGCGGGTGGAACACCGGGGAGCTGTTTTTT	CASSPTSGWNTGELFF
TRBV7-3	TRBD2	TRBJ2-2	15	NA	TGTGCCAGCAGCCTTAGCGGGACTTACACCGGGGAGCTGTTTTTT	CASSLSGTYTGELFF